The 11 T cell receptor beta chains below were found in one sample sequenced in a study of OX40 agonist ivuxolimab in advanced cancers. Assay used: immunoSEQ multiplex PCR; TCRdb lists only in-frame clones, some missing. The data contain some 100,000 clones, roughly nine tenths of them singletons. Sequencing was performed on CD4+ or CD8+ T cells sorted from blood, taken in a trial of the OX40 agonist ivuxolimab. These receptors were taken from an adult with an advanced solid tumor such as melanoma, head and neck, liver or kidney cancer.

The chain recombines TRBV5-6 with TRBJ1-1; D unresolved. There are 14 residues in the CDR3. Trimming cost V 2 bases and J 0 bases, with 8 bases left between them. CDR1 is SGHDT, CDR2 YYEEEE, per germline. Here the CDR3 DNA reads TGTGCCAGCAGCTTTCAGCTCATGAACACTGAAGCTTTCTTT. It encodes CASSFQLMNTEAFF. The whole variable domain, remainder taken from reference TRBV5-6 and TRBJ1-1, is DAGVTQSPTHLIKTRGQQVTLRCSPKSGHDTVSWYQQALGQGPQFIFQYYEEEERQRGNFPDRFSGHQFPNYSSELNVNALLLGDSALYLCASSFQLMNTEAFFGQGTRLTVV.

The J gene is TRBJ2-1, the V gene TRBV5-4, with D maybe TRBD2 (6 bases). CDR3 length: 14 residues. Between the trimmed V and J ends, which lost 3 bases and 5 bases, there was a span of 12 bases. CDR1 and CDR2 (germline): SGHNT, YYREEE (reference sequence). The CDR3 DNA reads as TGTGCCAGCAGCTGGGGCGGGAAAAACAATGAGCAGTTCTTC. The encoded protein is CASSWGGKNNEQFF.

In this sample, this clone turned up a few times. V is TRBV5-1 and J is TRBJ2-1; a weak D match, TRBD2 (5 bases). CDR1 is SGHRS, CDR2 YFSETQ, per germline. This CDR3 comprises 14 residues. V lost 2 bases and J lost 4, with 10 bases in between. The DNA for the CDR3 is TGCGCCAGCAGCTTTAGCGAGGTGTACAATGAGCAGTTCTTC. It translates to CASSFSEVYNEQFF. The full variable domain, rest sourced from reference TRBV5-1 and TRBJ2-1, is KAGVTQTPRYLIKTRGQQVTLSCSPISGHRSVSWYQQTPGQGLQFLFEYFSETQRNKGNFPGRFSGRQFSNSRSEMNVSTLELGDSALYLCASSFSEVYNEQFFGPGTRLTVL.

This clone was seen only a few times. The chain couples TRBV7-9 to TRBJ1-1; D ambiguous. Germline V gene sequence: CDR1 SEHNR, CDR2 FQNEAQ (reference sequence). The CDR3 length is 15 residues. V was cut by 1 base and J by 2 bases, with 11 bases left in between. The CDR3 spells CASSLVGASNTEAFF. In DNA form, the CDR3 reads TGTGCCAGCAGCTTAGTAGGAGCCAGCAACACTGAAGCTTTCTTT.

V is TRBV5-1 and J is TRBJ1-4, with D possibly being TRBD1 (6 bases). This CDR3 has 16 amino acids. Deletions cut 2 bases from V and 8 bases from J, with 19 bases between. Germline V CDR1 and CDR2: SGHRS, YFSETQ. The CDR3 nucleotides are TGCGCCAGCAGCTTTTCACCCCGGGGGGGCGGAGAAAAACTGTTTTTT. Its protein product is CASSFSPRGGGEKLFF.

This sequence joins TRBV6-5 and TRBJ1-1; the D gene is possibly TRBD1 (5 bases). V lost 2 bases, J lost 7 bases, and 14 bases lay in between. The CDR3 runs to 14 residues. Per germline, CDR1 MNHEY and CDR2 SVGAGI. The CDR3 region is CASSYGPGQGEAFF. CDR3 nucleotide sequence: TGTGCCAGCAGTTACGGCCCCGGGCAGGGTGAAGCTTTCTTT.

This rearrangement joins TRBV6-1 to TRBJ1-1; maybe TRBD1 (5 bases). The CDR3 loop spans 14 amino acids. Germline V lookup: CDR1 MNHNS, CDR2 SASEGT. V gave up 2 bases and J gave up 5 bases, with 12 bases separating them. Here the CDR3 reads CASSEYGTATEAFF. The CDR3 region has the DNA TGTGCCAGCAGTGAATACGGGACGGCGACTGAAGCTTTCTTT.

V and J are TRBV5-1 and TRBJ2-3, with D tentatively TRBD2 (6 bases). This CDR3 is 15 amino acids long. Deletions cut 1 base from V and 6 bases from J, with 15 bases between. Germline V gene sequence: CDR1 SGHRS, CDR2 YFSETQ. CDR3 amino acids: CASSLSSGRLDTQYF. Here the CDR3 DNA reads TGCGCCAGCAGCTTGTCGTCGGGGAGGTTGGATACGCAGTATTTT.

The V and J genes are TRBV7-9 and TRBJ1-2, with 7 bases lining up with TRBD1. Trimming removed 5 bases from V and 5 bases from J; junction bases left unmatched: 8. There are 14 residues in the CDR3. Germline CDR1 SEHNR, CDR2 FQNEAQ (reference sequence). The CDR3 nucleotides read TGTGCCAGCAGCCGGGGACAGAACCTTTATGGCTACACCTTC. Encoded protein: CASSRGQNLYGYTF.

The chain combines TRBV7-9 with TRBJ2-1; TRBD1 agrees at 9 bases. The V and J ends lost 4 bases and 8 bases, in that order; junction bases with no gene match: 9. Germline V gene sequence: CDR1 SEHNR, CDR2 FQNEAQ (reference sequence). The CDR3 runs 15 residues. CDR3 region: CASSWGQGGTDEQFF. For the CDR3, the DNA is TGTGCCAGCAGCTGGGGACAGGGCGGGACGGATGAGCAGTTCTTC.

This clone is a singleton in its sample. The CDR3 DNA sequence: TGTGCCAGCAGCTCACTAGCGGGAGTGAGGGTGGTTGAGCAGTTCTTC. It encodes CASSSLAGVRVVEQFF. The gene calls are TRBV7-9 and TRBJ2-1, with 11 bases identical to TRBD2. The V segment lost 4 bases and the J segment 9 bases; nucleotides outside the gene matches: 11. The CDR3 consists of 16 residues. Germline V lookup: CDR1 SEHNR, CDR2 FQNEAQ (reference sequence).